These 17 T cell receptor beta chains came from one sample sequenced in a study of blood T cell repertoires in COVID-19. Generated by immunoSEQ multiplex PCR, the TCRdb table keeps only in-frame clones and is missing some. The repertoire consists of tens of thousands of clones, with nearly 90% occurring once and the leading ten covering roughly 3.1%. Sequences were obtained from peripheral blood. The receptors were sampled from a woman aged 45-65 years with COVID-19, enrolled during active disease.

The chain uses TRBV6-5 and TRBJ2-7; 7 nucleotides match TRBD2. V gave up 5 bases and J gave up 4 bases; unmatched junction bases: 8. The CDR3 consists of 14 residues. Germline V gene sequence: CDR1 MNHEY, CDR2 SVGAGI. For the CDR3, the DNA is TGTGCCAGCAGTCCTATGGGGGGGTTTTACGAGCAGTACTTC. Translation gives CASSPMGGFYEQYF.

This clone was detected only once. The J gene is TRBJ2-7, the V gene TRBV7-2, with TRBD1 matching over 8 bases. J was trimmed by 3 bases and V by 4 bases; bases with no gene match: 2. The CDR3 runs 13 residues. Germline CDR1 reads SGHTA; CDR2 reads FQGNSA. The CDR3 nucleotides are TGTGCCAGCAGCTCAACAGGGGGCTACGAGCAGTACTTC. It is translated as CASSSTGGYEQYF.

The chain has TRBV18 and TRBJ2-1; 13 bases map to TRBD2. The CDR3 sequence is 18 residues long. The germline V gene has CDR1 KGHSH and CDR2 LQKENI. V trimming: 4 bases; J trimming: 10 bases; junction bases outside the gene matches: 16. The CDR3 coding sequence is TGTGCCAGCTCACAACATCTCCTTGGACTAGCGGGAGTTGGGGAGCAGTTCTTC. This encodes CASSQHLLGLAGVGEQFF.

This clone was recorded once. The chain links TRBV20-1 to TRBJ2-3; D is possibly TRBD1 (5 bases). The CDR3 is 19 amino acids. The ends were cut back, 3 bases at V and 1 base at J, with 26 bases in the middle. Germline assignment: CDR1 DFQATT and CDR2 SNEGSKA (reference sequence). CDR3 amino acids: CSASRVGSGPSAGTDTQYF. CDR3 coding DNA: TGCAGTGCTAGTCGGGTCGGGTCAGGGCCAAGCGCTGGCACAGATACGCAGTATTTT.

This sequence joins TRBV6-5 and TRBJ2-7, with a weak D call TRBD1 (6 bases). Per the germline V gene, CDR1 is MNHEY and CDR2 is SVGAGI. This CDR3 contains 13 residues. V lost 6 bases and J 7 bases, leaving 16 bases between the germline ends. CDR3 in amino acids: CASSRGQSREQYF. CDR3 bases: TGTGCCAGCAGCCGAGGACAGTCGAGGGAGCAGTACTTC.

The chain carries TRBV7-9 and TRBJ2-3; possibly TRBD1 for D (7 bases). Germline V gene lookup returns CDR1 SEHNR and CDR2 FQNEAQ (reference sequence). Trimming removed 7 bases at V and 1 base at J, with 15 bases between. The CDR3 is made up of 15 amino acids. CDR3 DNA sequence: TGTGCCAGCAACTGGAGGGGGCTCGGCACAGATACGCAGTATTTT. Translation gives CASNWRGLGTDTQYF.

This chain joins TRBV6-1 and TRBJ2-2; possible D gene TRBD2, 5 bases. Per germline, CDR1 MNHNS and CDR2 SASEGT. V was shortened by 1 base and J by 7 bases, with 13 bases between the two germline ends. This CDR3 comprises 15 residues. DNA for the CDR3: TGTGCCAGCAGTGAAGTCGGACGCCGGGGCGGGGAGCTGTTTTTT. Translated: CASSEVGRRGGELFF.

This chain joins TRBV11-3 and TRBJ1-5; D gene uncertain. Trimming took 0 bases from V and 4 from J, leaving 25 bases between them. The CDR3 sequence is 20 residues long. In germline, CDR1 is SGHNT, CDR2 YENEEA. The CDR3 loop reads CASSLEVRRVSTTPNQPQHF. The CDR3 DNA is TGTGCCAGCAGCTTAGAGGTCCGGAGGGTTTCGACCACCCCGAATCAGCCCCAGCATTTT. Full variable domain (outside the CDR3, taken from reference TRBV11-3 and TRBJ1-5): EAGVVQSPRYKIIEKKQPVAFWCNPISGHNTLYWYLQNLGQGPELLIRYENEEAVDDSQLPKDRFSAERLKGVDSTLKIQPAELGDSAVYLCASSLEVRRVSTTPNQPQHFGDGTRLSIL.

This clone has a handful of counts. The chain joins TRBV6-6 to TRBJ1-2, with no clear D. The CDR3 covers 13 residues. Germline V gene data show CDR1 as MNHNY and CDR2 as SVGAGI (reference sequence). V lost 8 bases, J lost 0 bases, and 10 bases lay in between. The CDR3 region is CASQYATNYGYTF. CDR3 nucleotides: TGTGCCAGCCAATACGCGACTAACTATGGCTACACCTTC.

The CDR3 region is CATSTGGLNTEAFF. The CDR3 bases are TGTGCCACCTCGACGGGGGGGTTGAACACTGAAGCTTTCTTT. The chain has TRBV24-1 and TRBJ1-1, with a possible D match to TRBD1 (5 bases). Germline V gene sequence: CDR1 KGHDR, CDR2 SFDVKD. Trimming shortened V by 9 bases and J by 0 bases, and 13 bases separated the two germline ends. The CDR3 contains 14 residues.

This clone is medium-sized by share. The gene calls are TRBV28 and TRBJ1-6, with D maybe TRBD1 (6 bases). Germline V lookup: CDR1 MDHEN, CDR2 SYDVKM. The V end lost 4 bases, the J end lost 10 bases, and 14 bases lay between the germline ends. The length of the CDR3 is 14 residues. The CDR3 spells CASSSLRGNSPLHF. The CDR3 nucleotides read TGTGCCAGCAGTTCGCTCAGGGGTAACTCACCCCTCCACTTT.

The rearrangement joins TRBV11-3 to TRBJ2-7; tentative D call: TRBD2 (6 bases). Germline CDR1 and CDR2: SGHNT and YENEEA. Trimming left V 6 bases short and J 3 bases short, with 18 bases between. This CDR3 contains 15 residues. CDR3 DNA sequence: TGTGCCAGCAGTCCCCTGGCGGGAAACCGCTACGAGCAGTACTTC. Translation: CASSPLAGNRYEQYF.

The CDR3: CASSSGTSGNSYNEQFF. CDR3 DNA: TGTGCCAGCAGCAGCGGGACTAGCGGGAACTCCTACAATGAGCAGTTCTTC. The V call is TRBV5-8, the J call TRBJ2-1; 13 positions match TRBD2. The CDR3 runs 17 residues. CDR1 and CDR2 (germline): SGHTS, YDEGEE. Unmatched junction bases numbered 4, after V lost 4 bases and J lost 0 bases.

The chain couples TRBV25-1 to TRBJ2-3; a weak D match, TRBD1 (6 bases). Germline CDR1 is MGHDK and CDR2 is SYGVNS. Trimming stripped 6 bases from V and 6 bases from J, with 10 bases between. The CDR3 extends over 12 amino acids. The CDR3: CASSGRGDTQYF. The CDR3 bases are TGTGCCAGCAGCGGAAGGGGGGATACGCAGTATTTT.

This clone was seen just once. The J gene is TRBJ2-3, the V gene TRBV4-1, with 7 nucleotides matching TRBD2. The germline V gene encodes CDR1 MGHRA and CDR2 YSYEKL. The CDR3 length is 16 residues. Germline trimming cut 0 bases from V and 5 bases from J; bases unmatched to any gene: 8. The CDR3, as DNA: TGCGCCAGCAGCCAAGAGGGGGGGACTAATGTAGATACGCAGTATTTT. Encoded protein: CASSQEGGTNVDTQYF.

J is TRBJ1-2 and V is TRBV10-3; 7 positions agree with TRBD1. The CDR3 has 15 amino acids. CDR1 and CDR2 from the germline V gene are ENHRY and SYGVKD. The trim removed 7 bases at V and 6 bases at J, leaving 14 bases unmatched. The chain's CDR3 is CAITPGQTSWDGYTF. CDR3 nucleotide sequence: TGTGCCATCACTCCGGGACAGACCTCTTGGGATGGCTACACCTTC.

The V call is TRBV7-9, the J call TRBJ2-5; 10 nucleotides match TRBD2. CDR3 length equals 18 residues. The V segment lost 6 bases and the J segment 0 bases; nucleotides outside the gene matches: 13. Germline CDR1 SEHNR, CDR2 FQNEAQ (reference sequence). In nucleotides, the CDR3 is TGTGCCAGCAGTCGTACCGGACTAGCGGTGATGTACCAAGAGACCCAGTACTTC. It specifies CASSRTGLAVMYQETQYF.